This T cell receptor beta chain was documented in a study of Ad26.COV2.S vaccination and SARS-CoV-2 variants. Study at large: Administration of Ad26.COV2.S was intramuscular, either once or twice 56 days apart. Overall study findings and caveats: Spike-specific CD8+ and CD4+ T cell responses reportedly showed substantial breadth after vaccination. Breadth of non-spike TCRs did not differ between vaccinees and placebo recipients.

The V end lost 7 bases, the J end lost 0 bases, and 10 bases lay between the germline ends. The CDR3 sequence is 14 residues long. Germline values: CDR1 SNHLY, CDR2 FYNNEI. Treatment here: around 19 received Ad26.COV2.S at low or high dose, single or two shots; 5 received placebo; per-sample allocation not given. The samples were gathered on day 63 after the first injection of vaccine or placebo. Donor was an adult aged 18-55 years in Boston. With respect to this clone: Its specificity is not known.

The repertoire was sequenced with immunoSEQ multiplex PCR; TCRdb's copy has only in-frame clones and lacks some. This sample has fewer than 500,000 clones; approximately 89% occur once, and the top ten carry about 2.5%. Sequencing used peripheral blood, obtained in a trial of Ad26.COV2.S vaccine versus placebo. The rearrangement uses TRBV2 and TRBJ2-1, with D maybe TRBD2 (5 bases). The clonotype was recovered from a person aged 18-65 years who received the Ad26.COV2.S COVID-19 vaccine or a placebo. The CDR3 bases are TGTGCCAGCACGTACGGGGACTCCTACAATGAGCAGTTCTTC. Translated, it gives CASTYGDSYNEQFF.